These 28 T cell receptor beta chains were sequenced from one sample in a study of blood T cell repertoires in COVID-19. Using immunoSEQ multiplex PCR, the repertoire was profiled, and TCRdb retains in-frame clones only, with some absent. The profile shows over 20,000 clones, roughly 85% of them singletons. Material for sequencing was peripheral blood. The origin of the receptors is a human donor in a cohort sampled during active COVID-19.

The CDR3 region has the DNA TGCGCCAGTGGCCCCGGACTCGGACTAGCGAACAATGAGCAGTTCTTC. Translated, it gives CASGPGLGLANNEQFF. The chain joins TRBV10-1 to TRBJ2-1; 9 positions match TRBD2. The V segment lost 9 bases and the J segment 5 bases; nucleotides outside the gene matches: 14. Per the germline V gene, CDR1 is WNHNN and CDR2 is SYGVQD (reference sequence). CDR3 length equals 16 residues.

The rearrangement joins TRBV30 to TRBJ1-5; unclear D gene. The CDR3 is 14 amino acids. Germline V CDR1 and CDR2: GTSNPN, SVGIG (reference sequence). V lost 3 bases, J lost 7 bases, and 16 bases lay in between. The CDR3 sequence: CAWRVPLPNQPQHF. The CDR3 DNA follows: TGTGCCTGGAGGGTGCCCCTACCAAACCAGCCCCAGCATTTT.

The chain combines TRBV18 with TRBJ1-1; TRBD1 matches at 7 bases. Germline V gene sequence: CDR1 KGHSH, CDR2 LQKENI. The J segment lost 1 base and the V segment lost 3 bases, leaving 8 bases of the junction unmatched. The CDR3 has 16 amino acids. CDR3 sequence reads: CASSPRQGLGNTEAFF. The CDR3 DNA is TGTGCCAGCTCACCGCGACAGGGATTGGGGAACACTGAAGCTTTCTTT.

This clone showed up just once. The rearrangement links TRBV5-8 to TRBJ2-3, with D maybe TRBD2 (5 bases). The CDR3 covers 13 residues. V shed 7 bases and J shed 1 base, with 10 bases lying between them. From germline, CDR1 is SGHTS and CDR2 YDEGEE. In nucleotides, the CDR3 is TGTGCCAGCCCGGGATTCGGCACAGATACGCAGTATTTT. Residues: CASPGFGTDTQYF.

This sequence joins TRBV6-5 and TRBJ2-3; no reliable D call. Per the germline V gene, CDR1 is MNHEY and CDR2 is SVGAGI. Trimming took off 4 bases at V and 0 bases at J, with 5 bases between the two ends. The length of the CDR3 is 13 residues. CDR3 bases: TGTGCCAGCAGTTCCATTAGCACAGATACGCAGTATTTT. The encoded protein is CASSSISTDTQYF.

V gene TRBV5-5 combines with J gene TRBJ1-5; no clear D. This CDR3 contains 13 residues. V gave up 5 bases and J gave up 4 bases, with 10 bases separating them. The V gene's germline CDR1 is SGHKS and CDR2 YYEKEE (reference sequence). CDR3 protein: CASRLNRNQPQHF. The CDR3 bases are TGTGCCAGCAGATTGAACAGAAATCAGCCCCAGCATTTT.

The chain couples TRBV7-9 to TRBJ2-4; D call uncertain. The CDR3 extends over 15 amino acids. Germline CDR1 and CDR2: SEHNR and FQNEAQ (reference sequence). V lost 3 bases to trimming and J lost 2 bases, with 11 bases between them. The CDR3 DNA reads TGTGCCAGCAGCTTCCCTATGTTATCCAAAAACATTCAGTACTTC. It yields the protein CASSFPMLSKNIQYF.

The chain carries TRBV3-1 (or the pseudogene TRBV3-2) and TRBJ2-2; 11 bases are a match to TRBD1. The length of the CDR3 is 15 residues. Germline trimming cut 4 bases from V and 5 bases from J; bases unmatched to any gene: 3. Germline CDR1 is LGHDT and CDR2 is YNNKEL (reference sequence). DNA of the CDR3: TGTGCCAGCAGCCCCGGGACAGGGGGAACCGGGGAGCTGTTTTTT. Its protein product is CASSPGTGGTGELFF.

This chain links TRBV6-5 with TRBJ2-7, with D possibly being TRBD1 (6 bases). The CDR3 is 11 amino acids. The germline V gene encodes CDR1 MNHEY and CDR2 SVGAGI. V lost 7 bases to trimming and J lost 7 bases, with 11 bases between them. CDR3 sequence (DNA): TGTGCCAGCACGGAAGGGGGAGAGCAGTACTTC. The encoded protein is CASTEGGEQYF.

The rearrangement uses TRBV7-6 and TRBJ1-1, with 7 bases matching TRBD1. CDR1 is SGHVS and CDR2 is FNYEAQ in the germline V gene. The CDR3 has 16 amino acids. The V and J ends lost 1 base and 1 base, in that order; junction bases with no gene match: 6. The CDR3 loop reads CASSLGGGVQNTEAFF. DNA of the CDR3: TGTGCCAGCAGCTTAGGAGGGGGCGTCCAGAACACTGAAGCTTTCTTT.

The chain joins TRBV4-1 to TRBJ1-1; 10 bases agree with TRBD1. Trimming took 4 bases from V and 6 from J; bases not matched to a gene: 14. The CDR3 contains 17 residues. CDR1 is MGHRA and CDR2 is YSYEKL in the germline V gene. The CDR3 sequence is CASSPGQGQTAGAEAFF. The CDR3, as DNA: TGCGCCAGCAGCCCGGGACAGGGGCAAACGGCGGGAGCTGAAGCTTTCTTT.

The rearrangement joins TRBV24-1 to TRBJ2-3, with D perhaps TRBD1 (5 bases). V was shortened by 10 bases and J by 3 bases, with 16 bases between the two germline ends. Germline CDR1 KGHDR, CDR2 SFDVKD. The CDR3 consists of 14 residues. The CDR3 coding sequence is TGTGCCACGGGCCGCACAGGTCGGACAGATACGCAGTATTTT. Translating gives CATGRTGRTDTQYF.

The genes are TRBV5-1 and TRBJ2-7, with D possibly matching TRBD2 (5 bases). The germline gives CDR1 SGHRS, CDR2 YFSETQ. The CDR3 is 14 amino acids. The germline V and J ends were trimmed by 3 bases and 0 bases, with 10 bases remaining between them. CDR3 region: CASSSGSGSYEQYF. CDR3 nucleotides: TGCGCCAGCAGCTCGGGGAGTGGCTCCTACGAGCAGTACTTC. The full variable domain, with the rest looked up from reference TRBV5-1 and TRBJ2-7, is KAGVTQTPRYLIKTRGQQVTLSCSPISGHRSVSWYQQTPGQGLQFLFEYFSETQRNKGNFPGRFSGRQFSNSRSEMNVSTLELGDSALYLCASSSGSGSYEQYFGPGTRLTVT.

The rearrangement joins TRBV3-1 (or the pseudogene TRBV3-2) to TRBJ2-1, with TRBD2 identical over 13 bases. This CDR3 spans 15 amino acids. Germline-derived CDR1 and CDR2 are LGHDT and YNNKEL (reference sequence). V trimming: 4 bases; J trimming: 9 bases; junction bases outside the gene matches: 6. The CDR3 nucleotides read TGTGCCAGCAGCCGGTTACTAGCGGGAGGGGGTGAGCAGTTCTTC. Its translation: CASSRLLAGGGEQFF.

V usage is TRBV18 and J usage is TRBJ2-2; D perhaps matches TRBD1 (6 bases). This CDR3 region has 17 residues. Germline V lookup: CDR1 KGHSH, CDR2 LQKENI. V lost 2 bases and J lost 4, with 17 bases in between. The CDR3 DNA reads TGTGCCAGCTCACCAAATCGGGCGACAGGTGGCACCGGGGAGCTGTTTTTT. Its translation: CASSPNRATGGTGELFF.

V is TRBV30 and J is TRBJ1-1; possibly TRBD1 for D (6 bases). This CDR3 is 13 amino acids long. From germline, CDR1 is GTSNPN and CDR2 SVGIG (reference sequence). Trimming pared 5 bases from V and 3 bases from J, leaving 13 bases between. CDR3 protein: CAWGWTAYTEAFF. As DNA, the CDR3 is TGTGCCTGGGGATGGACAGCCTACACTGAAGCTTTCTTT.

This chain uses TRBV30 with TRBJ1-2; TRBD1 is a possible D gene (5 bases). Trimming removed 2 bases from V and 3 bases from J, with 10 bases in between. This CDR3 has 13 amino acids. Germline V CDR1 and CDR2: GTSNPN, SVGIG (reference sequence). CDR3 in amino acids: CAWSRGEDYGYTF. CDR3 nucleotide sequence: TGTGCCTGGAGTCGAGGGGAGGACTATGGCTACACCTTC.

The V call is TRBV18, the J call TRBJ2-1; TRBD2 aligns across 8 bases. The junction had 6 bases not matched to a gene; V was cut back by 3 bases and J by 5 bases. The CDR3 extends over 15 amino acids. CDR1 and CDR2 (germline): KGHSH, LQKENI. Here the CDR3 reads CASSPTGGANNEQFF. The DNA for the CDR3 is TGTGCCAGCTCACCCACGGGGGGGGCAAACAATGAGCAGTTCTTC.

The chain's CDR3 is CASSQVASGGADEQFF. The CDR3 coding sequence is TGCGCCAGCAGCCAAGTAGCGAGCGGGGGGGCGGATGAGCAGTTCTTC. The gene calls are TRBV4-3 and TRBJ2-1; the match to TRBD2 covers 10 bases. After removal of 1 base from V and 8 bases from J, the junction contained 8 bases not matched to a gene. The CDR3 is made up of 16 amino acids. Germline loops: CDR1 LGHNA, CDR2 YSLEER.

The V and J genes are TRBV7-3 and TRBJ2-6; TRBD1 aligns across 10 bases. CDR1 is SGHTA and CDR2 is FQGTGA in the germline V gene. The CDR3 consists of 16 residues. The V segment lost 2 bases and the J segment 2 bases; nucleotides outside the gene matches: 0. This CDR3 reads CASSLGQGAGANVLTF. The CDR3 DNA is TGTGCCAGCAGCTTAGGACAGGGGGCTGGGGCCAACGTCCTGACTTTC. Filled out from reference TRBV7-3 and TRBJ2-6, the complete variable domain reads GAGVSQTPSNKVTEKGKYVELRCDPISGHTALYWYRQSLGQGPEFLIYFQGTGAADDSGLPNDRFFAVRPEGSVSTLKIQRTERGDSAVYLCASSLGQGAGANVLTFGAGSRLTVL.

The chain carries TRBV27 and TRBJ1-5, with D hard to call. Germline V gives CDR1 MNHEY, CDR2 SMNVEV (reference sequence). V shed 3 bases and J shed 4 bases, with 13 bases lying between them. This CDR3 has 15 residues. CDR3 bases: TGTGCCAGCAGTTTTACGGGGATTCGGAATCAGCCCCAGCATTTT. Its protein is CASSFTGIRNQPQHF.

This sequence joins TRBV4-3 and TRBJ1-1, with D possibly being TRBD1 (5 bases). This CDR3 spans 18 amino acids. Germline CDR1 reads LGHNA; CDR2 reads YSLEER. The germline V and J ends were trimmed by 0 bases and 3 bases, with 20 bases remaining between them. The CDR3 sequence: CASSQDTGQGVLDTEAFF. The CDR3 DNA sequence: TGCGCCAGCAGCCAAGATACCGGGCAGGGCGTTTTGGACACTGAAGCTTTCTTT.

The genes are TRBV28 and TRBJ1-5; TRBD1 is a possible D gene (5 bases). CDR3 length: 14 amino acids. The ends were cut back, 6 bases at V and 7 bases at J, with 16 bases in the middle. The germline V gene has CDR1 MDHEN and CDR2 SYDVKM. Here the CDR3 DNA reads TGTGCCAGCAGGACCCCGGTAGGGGCCCAGCCCCAGCATTTT. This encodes CASRTPVGAQPQHF.

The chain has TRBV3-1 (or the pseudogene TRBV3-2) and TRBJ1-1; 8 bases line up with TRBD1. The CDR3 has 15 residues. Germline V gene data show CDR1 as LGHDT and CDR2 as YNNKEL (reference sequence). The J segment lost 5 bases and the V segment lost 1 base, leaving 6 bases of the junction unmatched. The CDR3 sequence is CASSQVAGGGTEAFF. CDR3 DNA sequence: TGTGCCAGCAGCCAAGTGGCAGGGGGCGGGACTGAAGCTTTCTTT.

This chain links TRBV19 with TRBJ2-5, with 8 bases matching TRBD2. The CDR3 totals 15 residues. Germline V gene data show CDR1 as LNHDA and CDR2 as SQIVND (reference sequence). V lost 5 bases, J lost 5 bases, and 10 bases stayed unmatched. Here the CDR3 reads CASSLGLAGWETQYF. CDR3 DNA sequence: TGTGCCAGTAGTCTCGGACTAGCAGGATGGGAGACCCAGTACTTC.

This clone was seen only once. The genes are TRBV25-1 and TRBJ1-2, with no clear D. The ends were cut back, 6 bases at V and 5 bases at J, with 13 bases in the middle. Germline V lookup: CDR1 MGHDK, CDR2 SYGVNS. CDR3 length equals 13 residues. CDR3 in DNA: TGTGCCAGCAGGATGTTCGACGGGTATGGCTACACCTTC. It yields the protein CASRMFDGYGYTF.

Here the CDR3 DNA reads TGTGCCAGCAGCGTAGGGTCTAGCCGTAACACCGGGGAGCTGTTTTTT. Encoded protein: CASSVGSSRNTGELFF. The chain couples TRBV9 to TRBJ2-2, with a possible D match to TRBD2 (5 bases). Germline V gene sequence: CDR1 SGDLS, CDR2 YYNGEE. Trimming removed 0 bases at V and 2 bases at J, with 11 bases between. CDR3 length: 16 amino acids.

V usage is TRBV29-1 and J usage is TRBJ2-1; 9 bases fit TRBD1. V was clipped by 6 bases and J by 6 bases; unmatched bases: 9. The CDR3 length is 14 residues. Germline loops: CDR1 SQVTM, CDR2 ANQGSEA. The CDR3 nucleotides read TGCAGCGTGGGACAGGGAAACGTACGCAATGAGCAGTTCTTC. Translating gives CSVGQGNVRNEQFF.